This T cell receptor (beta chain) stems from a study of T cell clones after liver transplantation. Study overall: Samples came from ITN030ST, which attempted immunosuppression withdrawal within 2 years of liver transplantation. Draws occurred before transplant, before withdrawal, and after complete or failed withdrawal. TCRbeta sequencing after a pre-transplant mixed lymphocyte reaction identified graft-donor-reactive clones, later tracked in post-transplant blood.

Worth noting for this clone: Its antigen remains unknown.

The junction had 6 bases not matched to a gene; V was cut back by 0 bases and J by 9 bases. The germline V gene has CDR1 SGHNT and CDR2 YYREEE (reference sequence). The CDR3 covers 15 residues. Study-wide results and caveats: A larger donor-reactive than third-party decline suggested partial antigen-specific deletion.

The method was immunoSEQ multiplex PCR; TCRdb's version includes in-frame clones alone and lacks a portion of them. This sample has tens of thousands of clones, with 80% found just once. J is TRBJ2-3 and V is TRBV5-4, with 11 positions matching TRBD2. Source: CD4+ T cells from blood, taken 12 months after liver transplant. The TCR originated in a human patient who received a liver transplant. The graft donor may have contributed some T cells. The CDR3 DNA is TGTGCCAGCAGCTTGGGTTTAGCGGGAGGGTACACGCAGTATTTT. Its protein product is CASSLGLAGGYTQYF.